The present entry profiles one T cell receptor (beta chain) with its context. The antigen remains undetermined. The data belong to a study of blood T cells in healthy people across ages. As for the study in general: About one barcoded beta molecule per two T cells was captured by template switching.

A second roughly 6 to 11 cycle PCR used barcoded and J-beta primers. Every cDNA molecule bore a tag from a template-switch adaptor containing 12 random nucleotides. MiXCR was run by TCRdb on the 5' RACE reads, yielding one entry per CDR3 protein. The sample contains about 1.1 million distinct CDR3 sequences, less than 45% of which appear only once. Germline assignment: CDR1 SNHLY and CDR2 FYNNEI. The CDR3 extends over 15 amino acids. V was pared by 5 bases and J by 8 bases, with 8 bases of the junction left unmatched. Study findings and constraints: Samples with more naive T cells showed higher observed beta diversity. Older individuals had lower TCR beta diversity per million T cells (the decline was roughly linear).

The TCR sequence derives from a man aged 18 to 35 in good health. This chain links TRBV2 with TRBJ1-6, with TRBD1 matching over 8 bases. The sample consisted of blood. CDR3 sequence (DNA): TGTGCCAGCAGTCCCCGGGACAGGTCCGATTCACCCCTCCACTTT. This sequence encodes CASSPRDRSDSPLHF.